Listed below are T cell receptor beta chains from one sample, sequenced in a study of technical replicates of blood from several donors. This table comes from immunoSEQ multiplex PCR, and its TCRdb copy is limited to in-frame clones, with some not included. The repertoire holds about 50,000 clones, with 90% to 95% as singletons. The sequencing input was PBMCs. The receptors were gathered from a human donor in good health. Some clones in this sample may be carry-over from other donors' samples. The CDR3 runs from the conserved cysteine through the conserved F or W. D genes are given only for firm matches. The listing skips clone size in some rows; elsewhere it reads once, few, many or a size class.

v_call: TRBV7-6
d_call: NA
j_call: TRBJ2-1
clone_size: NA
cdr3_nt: TGTGCCAGCAGCGCCTGGGGGCCCCGGGACCCGCAGTTCTTC
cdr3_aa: CASSAWGPRDPQFF

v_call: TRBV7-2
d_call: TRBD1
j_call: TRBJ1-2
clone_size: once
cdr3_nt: TGTGCCAGCAGCGTGGACAGGGGGATCTATGGCTACACCTTC
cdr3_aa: CASSVDRGIYGYTF

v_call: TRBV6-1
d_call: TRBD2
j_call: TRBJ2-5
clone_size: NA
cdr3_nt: TGTGCCAGCAGTGACCAGGGACTAGCGGGGAGAGCCCAGTACTTC
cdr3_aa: CASSDQGLAGRAQYF

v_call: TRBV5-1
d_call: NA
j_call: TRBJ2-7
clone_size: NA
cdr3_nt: TGCGCCAGCAGCTTGGACGCTAGCTCCTACGAGCAGTACTTC
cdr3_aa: CASSLDASSYEQYF

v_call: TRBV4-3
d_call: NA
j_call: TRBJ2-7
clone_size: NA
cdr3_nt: TGCGCCAGCAGCCAAGTCGTAGACGGGTCCTACGAGCAGTACTTC
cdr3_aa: CASSQVVDGSYEQYF

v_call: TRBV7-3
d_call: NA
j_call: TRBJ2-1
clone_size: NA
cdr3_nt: TGTGCCAGCAGCTTGGGGACTGCCCCCTTCGGGGACAATGAGCAGTTCTTC
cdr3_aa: CASSLGTAPFGDNEQFF

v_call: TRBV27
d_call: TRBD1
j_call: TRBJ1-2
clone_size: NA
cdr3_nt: TGTGCCAGCAGTCCAATGAGTGGGTGGCAGGGGGGCGGCTACACCTTC
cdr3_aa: CASSPMSGWQGGGYTF

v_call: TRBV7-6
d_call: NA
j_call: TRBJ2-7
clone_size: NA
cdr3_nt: TGTGCCAGCAGCCGACAACCCGGGACTTCTTTCTACGAGCAGTACTTC
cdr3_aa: CASSRQPGTSFYEQYF

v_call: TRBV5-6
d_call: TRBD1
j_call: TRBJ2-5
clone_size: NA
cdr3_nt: TGTGCCAGCAGCTCCTGGACAGGGGGGCCGATGGGGGAGACCCAGTACTTC
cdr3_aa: CASSSWTGGPMGETQYF

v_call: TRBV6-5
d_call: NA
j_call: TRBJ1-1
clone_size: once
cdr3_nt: TGTGCCAGCAGTCTCGTACGGGGGAACACTGAAGCTTTCTTT
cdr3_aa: CASSLVRGNTEAFF

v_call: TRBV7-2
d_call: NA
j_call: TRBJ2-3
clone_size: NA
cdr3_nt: TGTGCCAGCAGCCAAGACATAGTCACAGATACGCAGTATTTT
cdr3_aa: CASSQDIVTDTQYF

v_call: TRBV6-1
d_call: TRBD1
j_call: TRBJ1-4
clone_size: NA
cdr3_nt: TGTGCCAGCACTGACAGGGTGGGAACTAATGAAAAACTGTTTTTT
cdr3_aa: CASTDRVGTNEKLFF

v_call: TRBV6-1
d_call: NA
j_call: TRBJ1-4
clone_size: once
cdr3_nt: TGTGCCAGTGGGGGCGGCTCTGCAACTAATGAAAAACTGTTTTTT
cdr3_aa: CASGGGSATNEKLFF

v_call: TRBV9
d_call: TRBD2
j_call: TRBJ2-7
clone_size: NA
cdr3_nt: TGTGCCAGCAGCGGTCCGGTCGGCGGGAGGGCGAATCCGAGTAACGAGCAGTACTTC
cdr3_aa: CASSGPVGGRANPSNEQYF

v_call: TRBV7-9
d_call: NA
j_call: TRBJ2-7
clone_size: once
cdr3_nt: TGTGCCAGCAGCTTAGTCACAGGATGGTCTTGGGATTTTTCCTACGAGCAGTACTTC
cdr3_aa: CASSLVTGWSWDFSYEQYF

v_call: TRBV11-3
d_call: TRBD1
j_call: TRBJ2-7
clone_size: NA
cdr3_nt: TGTGCCAGCAGCGCAGGGGGCCCGTACGAGCAGTACTTC
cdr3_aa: CASSAGGPYEQYF

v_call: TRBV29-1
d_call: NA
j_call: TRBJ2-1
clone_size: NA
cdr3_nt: TGCAGCGTTGAGGGGGCCGGTGACAATGAGCAGTTCTTC
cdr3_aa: CSVEGAGDNEQFF

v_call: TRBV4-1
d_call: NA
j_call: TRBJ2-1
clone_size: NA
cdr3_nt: TGCGCCAGCAGCCAACAAGGGGCAGGATACAATGAGCAGTTCTTC
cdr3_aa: CASSQQGAGYNEQFF

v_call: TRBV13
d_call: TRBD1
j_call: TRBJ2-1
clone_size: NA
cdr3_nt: TGTGCCAGCAGCTACGGGACAGGGGGGATTGGCAATGAGCAGTTCTTC
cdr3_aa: CASSYGTGGIGNEQFF

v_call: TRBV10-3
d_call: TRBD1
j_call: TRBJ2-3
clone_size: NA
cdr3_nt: TGTGCCATCAGCGCAGGGGGAAGGACAGATACGCAGTATTTT
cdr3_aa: CAISAGGRTDTQYF

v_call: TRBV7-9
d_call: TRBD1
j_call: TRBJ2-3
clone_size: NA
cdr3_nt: TGTGCCAGCGAGGGACAGGGGGTAACAGATACGCAGTATTTT
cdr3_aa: CASEGQGVTDTQYF

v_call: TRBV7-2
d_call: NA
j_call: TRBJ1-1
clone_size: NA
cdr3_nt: TGTGCCAGCAGCCCAATTCACAAGACTGAAGCTTTCTTT
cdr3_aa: CASSPIHKTEAFF

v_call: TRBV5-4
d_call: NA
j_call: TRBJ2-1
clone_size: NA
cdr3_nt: TGTGCCAGCAGCCCTGGACTACCCAACGATGAGCAGTTCTTC
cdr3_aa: CASSPGLPNDEQFF

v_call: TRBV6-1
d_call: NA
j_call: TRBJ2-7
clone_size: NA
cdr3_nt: TGTGCCAGCAGCCTACTTGGGGAGTACGAGCAGTACTTC
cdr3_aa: CASSLLGEYEQYF

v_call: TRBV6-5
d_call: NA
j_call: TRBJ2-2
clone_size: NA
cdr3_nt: TGTGCCAGCAGTCGACTGGTCGGGGAGCTGTTTTTT
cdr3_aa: CASSRLVGELFF

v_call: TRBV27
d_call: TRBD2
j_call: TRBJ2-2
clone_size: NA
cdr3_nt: TGTGCCAGCAGAGACGGGGGGATTCGCACCGGGGAGCTGTTTTTT
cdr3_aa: CASRDGGIRTGELFF

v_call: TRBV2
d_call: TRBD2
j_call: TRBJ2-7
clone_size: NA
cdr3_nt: TGTGCCAGCAGTGAGAAGCTAGCGGGGACACGGGAGCAGTACTTC
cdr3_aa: CASSEKLAGTREQYF